This T cell receptor beta chain was sequenced for a study of T cell responses to AZD1222 COVID-19 vaccine. Whole-study results and caveats: The study sampled repertoires only after the peak T cell response. Females outnumbered males among donors, who were mostly white British; clonal diversity was possibly underestimated.

Data came from immunoSEQ multiplex PCR; TCRdb stores just in-frame clones and leaves some out. The sample records about 150,000 clones, around 90% being singletons. Germline values: CDR1 MNHEY, CDR2 SVGEGT. V gave up 0 bases and J gave up 8 bases, with 7 bases separating them. The CDR3 has 12 residues. As to this clone: Its antigen remains unidentified.

The material sequenced was peripheral blood, taken on day 0 of AZD1222 vaccination. The rearrangement links TRBV6-2 or TRBV6-3 to TRBJ1-2, with a weak D call TRBD1 (6 bases). The TCR sequence derives from an adult in good health. The CDR3 nucleotides read TGTGCCAGCAGTTACTCAGGGGGAGGCTACACCTTC. Protein product: CASSYSGGGYTF.